This is a list of T cell receptor beta chains from one sample in a study of T cells in Graves' hyperthyroidism and ophthalmopathy. TCRdb ran MiXCR on the multiplex PCR reads and lists one entry per CDR3 protein. The data hold around 580,000 distinct CDR3 sequences, with about 45% observed a single time. Specimen: peripheral blood or thyroid tissue (not recorded which). The receptors were sampled from a woman in her late teens or twenties with Graves' hyperthyroidism. The CDR3 runs from the conserved cysteine through the conserved F or W. The order of the fields is V gene, CDR3 protein.

TRBV25-1 | CASSEGQGASTEAFF
TRBV2 | CASTGAGNQPQHF
TRBV7-2 | CASSLVGGEYQETQYF
TRBV19 | CASSLSGSYTF
TRBV5-1 | CASSLAGIVAGGPYEQYF
TRBV7-9 | CASSRYQGHNSYEQYF
TRBV4-3 | CASSQDYFEPGELFF
TRBV10-2 | CASSDDRVAEAFF
TRBV30 | CALTGWGTQYF
TRBV20-1 | CSAREGDSHTQETQYF
TRBV7-9 | CASSTTSGRARETQYF
TRBV5-6 | CASSLLIGTTNEKLFF
TRBV29-1 | CSAASEGGDGNQPQHF
TRBV20-1 | CSAAGGGVLAQYF
TRBV7-8 | CASSHRDGPNGYTF
TRBV28 | CASRGGGAWEQYF
TRBV29-1 | CSVLTGVPGYEQYF
TRBV6-1 | CASSGSKVPATQYF
TRBV13 | CASSATGVGTGELFF
TRBV19 | CASSIGLAMNTGELFF
TRBV18 | CASSLLSGGLAEAFF
TRBV12-3/TRBV12-4 | CASSHFSYEQYF
TRBV6-5 | CASSSWTGGHEQYF
TRBV5-4 | CASSLTSEETQHF
TRBV12-3/TRBV12-4 | CASSPPSGSGYYEQYF
TRBV19 | CASTWGYSNTEAFF
TRBV24-1 | CATSASAGQAQGEQYF
TRBV7-2 | CASSLGRLNSPLHF
TRBV20-1 | CSARPDEGYTEAFF
TRBV12-3/TRBV12-4 | CASSLETGTNSPLHF
TRBV20-1 | CSARPGLPKRSSYNEQFF
TRBV6-5 | CASSWDRGRNSPLHF
TRBV10-3 | CAISDSKEPGGELFF
TRBV29-1 | CSVEKQMGTEAFF
TRBV24-1 | CATSDSVGQTQYF
TRBV20-1 | CSARDGSGELFF
TRBV9 | CASRSSSGRTSGANVLTF
TRBV20-1 | CSARDRWGELDTQYF
TRBV20-1 | CSAPGRTADTQYF
TRBV19 | CASSIRQGSYEQYF
TRBV20-1 | CSAKDSSSGNTIYF
TRBV2 | CASGGLRGNQPQHF
TRBV15 | CATSVRPGTSGYSSYNEQFF
TRBV29-1 | CSVRTGREQYF
TRBV29-1 | CSSPPSGRETQYF
TRBV7-9 | CASSFRQGGQHF
TRBV30 | CAWGTGGNTIYF
TRBV7-9 | CASSPRTGINTGELFF
TRBV6-5 | CASSYQGQILIYSNQPQHF
TRBV6-6 | CASDGLVGNQPQHF
TRBV18 | CASSPRRDGTGELFF
TRBV5-4 | CAGSFGVFSYEQYF
TRBV4-1 | CASSRDSNNQPQHF